This TCR beta chain was captured by sequencing in a study of T cell responses to AZD1222 COVID-19 vaccine. The assay was immunoSEQ multiplex PCR, and TCRdb's table has in-frame clones only and misses some. The sample holds 100,000 to 110,000 clones; around 87% are singletons and the top ten take 4% to 5%. This clone appeared a few times. The CDR3 is 19 amino acids. Trimming shortened V by 5 bases and J by 1 base, and 24 bases separated the two germline ends. Germline V gives CDR1 MGHRA, CDR2 YSYEKL. The clonotype was recovered from an adult in good health. The sequencing here drew on peripheral blood, taken on day 0 of MenACWY control vaccination. The chain has TRBV4-1 and TRBJ1-5, with a weak D call TRBD1 (6 bases). The CDR3 is CASSSRWGASGESNQPQHF. In nucleotides, the CDR3 is TGCGCCAGCAGCTCCCGTTGGGGGGCTTCCGGGGAGAGCAATCAGCCCCAGCATTTT.